This TCR beta chain derives from a study of cytomegalovirus exposure and HLA in healthy donors. Concerning this clone itself: What it binds is not known.

The CDR3 is 15 residues long. Germline V lookup: CDR1 SGHAT, CDR2 FQNNGV. The V segment lost 2 bases and the J segment 7 bases; nucleotides outside the gene matches: 8. Study-wide results and caveats: Later analysis indicated greater clonal expansion among HLA-associated TCR beta chains than among equally common other chains.

The PCR employed 60 Vbeta primers together with 13 Jbeta primers. The assay was immunoSEQ multiplex PCR, and TCRdb's table has in-frame clones only and misses some. Among under 300,000 clones listed, 84% were seen once. The chain has TRBV11-2 and TRBJ2-7; TRBD2 matches 10 bases. This receptor was identified in a woman aged 40 to 55 in good health and CMV-seropositive. Sequenced input: PBMCs. For the CDR3, the DNA is TGTGCCAGCAGCTTAATTTCTAGCGGGAGTGGGGAGCAGTACTTC. This sequence encodes CASSLISSGSGEQYF.